This is a list of T cell receptor beta chains from one sample in a study of CD4+ T cells in melanoma. Produced via immunoSEQ multiplex PCR; TCRdb's table is partial and in-frame only. The sample contains around 100,000 clones, 92% of which appear only once. Sequences were obtained from peripheral blood. The receptor set was obtained from a human donor with melanoma. Both conserved end residues are part of each CDR3. A D gene is named only where the DNA matches it firmly. For some rows the clone size is stated as once, few or many, or as a class when expanded; others skip it.

clone_size | j_call | d_call | v_call | cdr3_aa | cdr3_nt
once | TRBJ2-5 | TRBD1 | TRBV18 | CASSPDRVEETQYF | TGTGCCAGCTCACCAGACAGGGTGGAGGAGACCCAGTACTTC
NA | TRBJ2-3 | NA | TRBV7-2 | CASSPSRDRRTDTQYF | TGTGCCAGCAGCCCTTCCCGGGACCGACGCACAGATACGCAGTATTTT
NA | TRBJ1-4 | NA | TRBV6-1 | CASSEVGGSNEKLFF | TGTGCCAGCAGTGAAGTTGGGGGTTCTAATGAAAAACTGTTTTTT
NA | TRBJ2-4 | TRBD1 | TRBV9 | CASSRTGGNIQYF | TGTGCCAGCAGCAGGACAGGGGGAAACATTCAGTACTTC
NA | TRBJ1-1 | NA | TRBV18 | CASCTGLESTEAFF | TGTGCCAGCTGCACAGGGTTAGAAAGCACTGAAGCTTTCTTT
NA | TRBJ2-2 | TRBD2 | TRBV5-1 | CASSLERGTSGGLLLNTGELFF | TGCGCCAGCAGCTTGGAAAGGGGGACTAGCGGGGGGCTCCTCCTTAACACCGGGGAGCTGTTTTTT
NA | TRBJ2-7 | TRBD2 | TRBV5-1 | CASSLGSSGYEQYF | TGCGCCAGCAGCTTGGGTTCTAGCGGGTACGAGCAGTACTTC
NA | TRBJ2-7 | NA | TRBV6-1 | CASSDNQAYEQYF | TGTGCCAGCAGTGATAATCAGGCCTACGAGCAGTACTTC
NA | TRBJ1-1 | NA | TRBV9 | CASSAFDGIEAFF | TGTGCCAGCAGCGCTTTTGACGGGATTGAAGCTTTCTTT
once | TRBJ2-7 | TRBD1 | TRBV7-9 | CASSLNQGDSYEQYF | TGTGCCAGCAGCTTAAACCAGGGGGACTCCTACGAGCAGTACTTC
NA | TRBJ2-7 | TRBD2 | TRBV9 | CASGGLASYEQYF | TGTGCCTCTGGGGGACTAGCCAGCTACGAGCAGTACTTC
few | TRBJ1-1 | NA | TRBV29-1 | CSVRTDTEAFF | TGCAGCGTGAGGACCGACACTGAAGCTTTCTTT
NA | TRBJ1-4 | NA | TRBV7-9 | CASSLESGFNEKLFF | TGTGCCAGCAGCTTAGAATCCGGGTTTAATGAAAAACTGTTTTTT
NA | TRBJ2-5 | NA | TRBV6-5 | CASRTGSETQYF | TGTGCCAGCAGAACAGGGTCAGAGACCCAGTACTTC
NA | TRBJ2-1 | NA | TRBV7-9 | CASSSAGGTFSMNEQFF | TGTGCCAGCAGCTCTGCCGGCGGAACTTTTAGTATGAATGAGCAGTTCTTC
few | TRBJ2-3 | TRBD2 | TRBV5-1 | CASSLEGRTSGASSTDTQYF | TGCGCCAGCAGCTTGGAAGGACGGACTAGCGGAGCCTCTAGCACAGATACGCAGTATTTT
NA | TRBJ2-1 | NA | TRBV21-1 | CASSKGEEGLEDGSSNEQFF | TGTGCCAGCAGCAAAGGGGAGGAGGGTCTAGAGGACGGGAGTTCTAATGAGCAGTTCTTC
NA | TRBJ2-2 | TRBD1 | TRBV18 | CASSLPGTGYTGELFF | TGTGCCAGCTCACTACCCGGGACAGGGTACACCGGGGAGCTGTTTTTT
NA | TRBJ1-5 | NA | TRBV7-2 | CASSLVEDQPQHF | TGTGCCAGCAGCTTAGTTGAGGATCAGCCCCAGCATTTT
NA | TRBJ1-1 | TRBD1 | TRBV7-2 | CASSEQGQGYTEAFF | TGTGCCAGCAGCGAACAGGGACAGGGGTACACTGAAGCTTTCTTT
NA | TRBJ2-2 | NA | TRBV7-2 | CASRRDREWGELFF | TGTGCCAGCAGAAGAGATCGGGAGTGGGGGGAGCTGTTTTTT
NA | TRBJ2-6 | NA | TRBV7-3 | CASSLSHSSGANVLTF | TGTGCCAGCAGCTTAAGTCACAGCTCTGGGGCCAACGTCCTGACTTTC
NA | TRBJ2-2 | NA | TRBV7-9 | CASSLDGELFF | TGTGCCAGCAGCTTAGACGGGGAGCTGTTTTTT
NA | TRBJ2-7 | NA | TRBV6-5 | CASSNDLGQYF | TGTGCCAGCAGTAACGACTTGGGACAGTACTTC
NA | TRBJ2-3 | NA | TRBV10-3 | CAISEGIDTQYF | TGTGCCATCAGTGAGGGGATAGATACGCAGTATTTT
NA | TRBJ2-1 | TRBD2 | TRBV30 | CASLKAGGPHEQFF | TGTGCTTCGTTGAAAGCGGGGGGGCCGCATGAGCAGTTCTTC
NA | TRBJ1-5 | NA | TRBV2 | CASSDGQTSNQPQHF | TGTGCCAGCAGCGATGGACAGACTAGCAATCAGCCCCAGCATTTT
once | TRBJ1-4 | NA | TRBV19 | CASTIPSATNEKLFF | TGTGCCAGTACCATACCCTCCGCAACTAATGAAAAACTGTTTTTT
NA | TRBJ2-1 | TRBD2 | TRBV29-1 | CSATTSGSIYNEQFF | TGCAGCGCCACCACTAGCGGGAGTATCTACAATGAGCAGTTCTTC
NA | TRBJ2-3 | NA | TRBV7-9 | CASSFVGSTDTQYF | TGTGCCAGCAGCTTCGTGGGCAGCACAGATACGCAGTATTTT
NA | TRBJ2-2 | TRBD1 | TRBV6-1 | CASSSQGADTGELFF | TGTGCCAGCAGTAGCCAGGGGGCGGACACCGGGGAGCTGTTTTTT
NA | TRBJ1-1 | NA | TRBV27 | CASFTRLAGTEAFF | TGTGCCAGCTTCACCCGACTGGCGGGCACTGAAGCTTTCTTT
NA | TRBJ2-7 | NA | TRBV7-2 | CASSWGSGDEQYF | TGTGCCAGCAGCTGGGGTAGCGGCGACGAGCAGTACTTC
once | TRBJ2-5 | TRBD1 | TRBV5-6 | CASASGTGGRWGQETQYF | TGTGCCAGCGCTAGCGGGACAGGGGGTAGATGGGGGCAAGAGACCCAGTACTTC
NA | TRBJ2-3 | TRBD2 | TRBV5-1 | CASSLASAGGGADTQYF | TGCGCCAGCAGCTTGGCCTCGGCGGGAGGGGGGGCAGATACGCAGTATTTT
NA | TRBJ2-2 | NA | TRBV27 | CASSLNVGAGELFF | TGTGCCAGCAGTTTAAACGTCGGGGCCGGGGAGCTGTTTTTT
NA | TRBJ2-7 | TRBD1 | TRBV5-1 | CASSLGGGEGYEQYF | TGCGCCAGCAGCTTGGGAGGGGGCGAGGGCTACGAGCAGTACTTC
NA | TRBJ2-6 | TRBD1 | TRBV5-1 | CASSSSGTGVSGANVLTF | TGCGCCAGCAGCTCTTCCGGGACAGGGGTTTCTGGGGCCAACGTCCTGACTTTC